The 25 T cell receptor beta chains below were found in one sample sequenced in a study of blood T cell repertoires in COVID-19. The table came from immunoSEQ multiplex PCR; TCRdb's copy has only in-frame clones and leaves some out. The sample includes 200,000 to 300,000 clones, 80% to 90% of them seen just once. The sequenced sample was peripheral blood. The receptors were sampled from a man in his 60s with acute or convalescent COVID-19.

CDR3 DNA sequence: TGTGCCAGCAGTAAGCGGACAGGGCCGGGCGAGCAGTACTTC. Its protein product is CASSKRTGPGEQYF. V and J are TRBV6-5 and TRBJ2-7; TRBD1 agrees at 8 bases. The CDR3 covers 14 residues. The V gene's germline CDR1 is MNHEY and CDR2 SVGAGI. V shed 5 bases and J 6 bases; nucleotides not matched to a gene: 9.

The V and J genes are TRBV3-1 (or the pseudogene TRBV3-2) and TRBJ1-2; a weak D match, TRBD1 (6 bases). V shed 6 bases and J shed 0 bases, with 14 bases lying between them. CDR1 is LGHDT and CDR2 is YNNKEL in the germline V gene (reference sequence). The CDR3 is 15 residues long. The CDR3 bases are TGTGCCAGCAGTCCCTTTGGACAGTCTAACTATGGCTACACCTTC. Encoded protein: CASSPFGQSNYGYTF.

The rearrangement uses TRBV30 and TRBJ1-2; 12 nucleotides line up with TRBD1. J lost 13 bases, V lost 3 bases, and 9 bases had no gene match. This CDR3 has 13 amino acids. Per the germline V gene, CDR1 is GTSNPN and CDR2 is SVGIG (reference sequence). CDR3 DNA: TGTGCCTGGAGCCAGTGGGACAGGGGGCAAGGCACCTTC. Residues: CAWSQWDRGQGTF.

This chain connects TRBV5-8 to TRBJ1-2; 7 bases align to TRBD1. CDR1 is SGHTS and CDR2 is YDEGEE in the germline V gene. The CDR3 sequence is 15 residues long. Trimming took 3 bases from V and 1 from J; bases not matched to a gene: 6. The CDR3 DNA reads TGTGCCAGCAGCTCGGGGGACAGATTTAACTATGGCTACACCTTC. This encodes CASSSGDRFNYGYTF.

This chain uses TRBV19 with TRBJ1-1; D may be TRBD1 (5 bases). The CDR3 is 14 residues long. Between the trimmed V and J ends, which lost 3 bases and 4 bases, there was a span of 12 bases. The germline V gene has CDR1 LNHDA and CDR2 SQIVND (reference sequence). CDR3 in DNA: TGTGCCAGTAGTATCCAGGGCAGTGCCACTGAAGCTTTCTTT. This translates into CASSIQGSATEAFF.

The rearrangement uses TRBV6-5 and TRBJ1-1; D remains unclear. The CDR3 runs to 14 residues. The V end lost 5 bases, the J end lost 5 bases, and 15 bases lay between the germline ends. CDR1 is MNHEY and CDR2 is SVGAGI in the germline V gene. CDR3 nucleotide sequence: TGTGCCAGCAGTCGTTCCGGGGAAAGGACTGAAGCTTTCTTT. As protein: CASSRSGERTEAFF.

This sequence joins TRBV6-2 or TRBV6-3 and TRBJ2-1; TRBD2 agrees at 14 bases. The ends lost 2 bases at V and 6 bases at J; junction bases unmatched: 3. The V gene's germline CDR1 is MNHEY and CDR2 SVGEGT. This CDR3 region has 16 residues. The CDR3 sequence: CASSYRGLAGANEQFF. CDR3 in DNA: TGTGCCAGCAGTTACCGGGGACTAGCGGGAGCCAATGAGCAGTTCTTC.

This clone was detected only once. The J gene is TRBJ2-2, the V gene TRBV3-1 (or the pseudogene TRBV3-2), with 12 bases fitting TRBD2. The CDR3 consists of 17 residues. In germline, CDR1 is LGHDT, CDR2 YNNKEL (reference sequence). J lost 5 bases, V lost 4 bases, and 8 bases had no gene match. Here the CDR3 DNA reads TGTGCCAGCAGCCCCTGGGCTAGCGGGAGGGTTACCGGGGAGCTGTTTTTT. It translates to CASSPWASGRVTGELFF.

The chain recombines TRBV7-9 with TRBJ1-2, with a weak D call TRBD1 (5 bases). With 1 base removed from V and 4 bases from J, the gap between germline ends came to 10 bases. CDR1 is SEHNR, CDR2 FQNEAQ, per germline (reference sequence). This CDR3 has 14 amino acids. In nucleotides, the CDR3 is TGTGCCAGCAGCTTAGGGGTGGGGCCCTATGGCTACACCTTC. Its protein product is CASSLGVGPYGYTF.

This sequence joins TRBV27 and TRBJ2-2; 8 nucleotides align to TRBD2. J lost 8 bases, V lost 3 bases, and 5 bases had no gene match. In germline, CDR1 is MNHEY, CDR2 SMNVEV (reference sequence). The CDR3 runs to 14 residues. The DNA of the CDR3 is TGTGCCAGCAGTTTCGGGACTAGAGGTGGGGAGCTGTTTTTT. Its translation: CASSFGTRGGELFF.

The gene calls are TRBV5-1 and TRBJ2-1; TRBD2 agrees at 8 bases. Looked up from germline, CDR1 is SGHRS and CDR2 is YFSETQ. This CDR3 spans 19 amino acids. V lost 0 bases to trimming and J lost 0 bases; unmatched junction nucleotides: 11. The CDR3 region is CASSLGPAGAVGSYNEQFF. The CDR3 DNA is TGCGCCAGCAGCTTGGGGCCAGCGGGAGCGGTGGGCTCCTACAATGAGCAGTTCTTC.

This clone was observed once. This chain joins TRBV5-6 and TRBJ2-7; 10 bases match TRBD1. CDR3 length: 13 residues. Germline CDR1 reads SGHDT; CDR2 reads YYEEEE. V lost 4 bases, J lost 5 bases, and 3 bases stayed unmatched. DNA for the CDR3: TGTGCCAGCAGCGTGGACAGGGGGGACGAGCAGTACTTC. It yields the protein CASSVDRGDEQYF.

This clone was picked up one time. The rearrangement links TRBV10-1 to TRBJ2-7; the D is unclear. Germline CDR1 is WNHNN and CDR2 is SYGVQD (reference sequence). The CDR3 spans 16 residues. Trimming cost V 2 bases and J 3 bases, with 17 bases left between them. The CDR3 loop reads CASSEGSKAGRYEQYF. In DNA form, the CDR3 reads TGCGCCAGCAGTGAGGGGTCAAAAGCTGGGCGCTACGAGCAGTACTTC.

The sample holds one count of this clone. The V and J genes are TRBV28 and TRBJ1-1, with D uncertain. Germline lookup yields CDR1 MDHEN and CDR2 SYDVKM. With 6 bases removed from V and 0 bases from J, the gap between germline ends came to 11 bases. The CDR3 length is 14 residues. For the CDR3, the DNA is TGTGCCAGCAGAACAGCCAACATGAACACTGAAGCTTTCTTT. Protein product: CASRTANMNTEAFF.

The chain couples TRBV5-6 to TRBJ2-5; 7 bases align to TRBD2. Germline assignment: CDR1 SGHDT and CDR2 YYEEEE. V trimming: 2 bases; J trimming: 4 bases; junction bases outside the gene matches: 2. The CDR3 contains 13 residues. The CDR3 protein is CASSFGRLETQYF. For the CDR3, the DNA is TGTGCCAGCAGCTTCGGGAGGTTAGAGACCCAGTACTTC.

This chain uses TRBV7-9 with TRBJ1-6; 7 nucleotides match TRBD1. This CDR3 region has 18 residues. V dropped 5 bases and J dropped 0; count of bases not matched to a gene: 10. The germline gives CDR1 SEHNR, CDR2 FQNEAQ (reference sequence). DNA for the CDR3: TGTGCCAGCAGCCCGCCGGGCAGGGGGAGCTCCTATAATTCACCCCTCCACTTT. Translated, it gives CASSPPGRGSSYNSPLHF.

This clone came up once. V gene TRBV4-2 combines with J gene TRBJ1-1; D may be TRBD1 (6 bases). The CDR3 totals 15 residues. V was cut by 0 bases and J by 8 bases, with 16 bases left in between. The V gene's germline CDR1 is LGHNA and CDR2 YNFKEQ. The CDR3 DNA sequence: TGTGCCAGCAGCCAAGATGGTCGGGGGGCCTCAGAAGCTTTCTTT. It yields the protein CASSQDGRGASEAFF.

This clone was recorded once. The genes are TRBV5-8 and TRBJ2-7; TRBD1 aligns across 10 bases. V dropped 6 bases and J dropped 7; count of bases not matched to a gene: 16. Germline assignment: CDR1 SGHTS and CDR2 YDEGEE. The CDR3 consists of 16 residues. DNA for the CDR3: TGTGCCAGCACCCGGGACAGGGGAGTACTAACGTTGGAGCAGTACTTC. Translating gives CASTRDRGVLTLEQYF. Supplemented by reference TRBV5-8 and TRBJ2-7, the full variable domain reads EAGVTQSPTHLIKTRGQQATLRCSPISGHTSVYWYQQALGLGLQFLLWYDEGEERNRGNFPPRFSGRQFPNYSSELNVNALELEDSALYLCASTRDRGVLTLEQYFGPGTRLTVT.

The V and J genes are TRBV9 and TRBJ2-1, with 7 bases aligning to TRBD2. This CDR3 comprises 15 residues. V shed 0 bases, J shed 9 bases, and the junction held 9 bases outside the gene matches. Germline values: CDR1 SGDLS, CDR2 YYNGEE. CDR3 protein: CASSVDPLLAGEQFF. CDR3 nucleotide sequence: TGTGCCAGCAGCGTAGATCCCCTTTTAGCGGGTGAGCAGTTCTTC.

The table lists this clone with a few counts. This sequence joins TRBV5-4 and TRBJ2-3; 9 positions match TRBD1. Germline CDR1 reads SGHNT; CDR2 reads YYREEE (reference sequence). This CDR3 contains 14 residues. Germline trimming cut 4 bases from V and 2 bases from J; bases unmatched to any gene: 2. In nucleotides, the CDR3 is TGTGCCAGCAGCCGGACAGGGGCCACAGATACGCAGTATTTT. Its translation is CASSRTGATDTQYF.

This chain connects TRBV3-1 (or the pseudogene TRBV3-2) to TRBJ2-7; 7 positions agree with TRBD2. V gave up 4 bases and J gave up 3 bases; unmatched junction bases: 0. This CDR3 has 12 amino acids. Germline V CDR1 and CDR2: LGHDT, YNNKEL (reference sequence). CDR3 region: CASSPGGYEQYF. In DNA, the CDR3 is TGTGCCAGCAGCCCGGGGGGCTACGAGCAGTACTTC.

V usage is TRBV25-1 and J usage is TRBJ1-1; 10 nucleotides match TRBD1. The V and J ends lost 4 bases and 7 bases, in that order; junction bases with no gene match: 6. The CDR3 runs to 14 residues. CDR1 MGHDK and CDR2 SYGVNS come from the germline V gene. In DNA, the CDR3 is TGTGCCAGCAGTGCCCAGGGACAGGGGAGTGAAGCTTTCTTT. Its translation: CASSAQGQGSEAFF.

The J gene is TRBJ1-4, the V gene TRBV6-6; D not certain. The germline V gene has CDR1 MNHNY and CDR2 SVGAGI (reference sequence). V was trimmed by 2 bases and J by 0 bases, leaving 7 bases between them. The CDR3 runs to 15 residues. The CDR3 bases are TGTGCCAGCAGTTACGGGCCAGCAACTAATGAAAAACTGTTTTTT. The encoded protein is CASSYGPATNEKLFF.

CDR3 sequence: CASSVEASGRYGKFF. The CDR3 nucleotides read TGTGCCAGCAGCGTAGAGGCTAGCGGGAGGTATGGGAAGTTCTTC. The genes are TRBV9 and TRBJ2-1; the match to TRBD2 covers 11 bases. The V and J ends lost 0 bases and 14 bases, in that order; junction bases with no gene match: 10. Per germline, CDR1 SGDLS and CDR2 YYNGEE. The CDR3 has 15 amino acids. Variable domain in full (rest from reference TRBV9 and TRBJ2-1): DSGVTQTPKHLITATGQRVTLRCSPRSGDLSVYWYQQSLDQGLQFLIQYYNGEERAKGNILERFSAQQFPDLHSELNLSSLELGDSALYFCASSVEASGRYGKFFGPGTRLTVL.

This CDR3 is CASSLGGAYSNQPQHF. Here the CDR3 DNA reads TGTGCCAGCAGTTTAGGAGGGGCTTATAGCAATCAGCCCCAGCATTTT. This rearrangement joins TRBV28 to TRBJ1-5; a possible D gene is TRBD1 (5 bases). V was cut by 2 bases and J by 0 bases, with 11 bases left in between. This CDR3 comprises 16 residues. Germline V gene sequence: CDR1 MDHEN, CDR2 SYDVKM.